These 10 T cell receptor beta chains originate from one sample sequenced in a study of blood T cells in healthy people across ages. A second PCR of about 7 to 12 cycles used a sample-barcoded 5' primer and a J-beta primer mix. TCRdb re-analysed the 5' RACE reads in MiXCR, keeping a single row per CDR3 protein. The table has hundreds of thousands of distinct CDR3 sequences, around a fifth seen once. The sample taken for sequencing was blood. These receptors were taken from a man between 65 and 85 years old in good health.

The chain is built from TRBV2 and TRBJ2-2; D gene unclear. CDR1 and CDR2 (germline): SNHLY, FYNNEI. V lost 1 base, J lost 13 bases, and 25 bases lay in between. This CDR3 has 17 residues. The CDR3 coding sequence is TGTGCCAGCAGTGAAGGGGTGCCAGCAGTGAAGGCCGGGCGGCTGTTTTTT. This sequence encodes CASSEGVPAVKAGRLFF. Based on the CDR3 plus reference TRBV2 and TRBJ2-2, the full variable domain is EPEVTQTPSHQVTQMGQEVILRCVPISNHLYFYWYRQILGQKVEFLVSFYNNEISEKSEIFDDQFSVERPDGSNFTLKIRSTKLEDSAMYFCASSEGVPAVKAGRLFFGEGSRLTVL.

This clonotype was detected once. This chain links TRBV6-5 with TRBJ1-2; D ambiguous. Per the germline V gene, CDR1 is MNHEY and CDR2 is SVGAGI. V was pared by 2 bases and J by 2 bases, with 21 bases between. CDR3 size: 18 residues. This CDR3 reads CASSYESGTVDVNYGYTF. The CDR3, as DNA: TGTGCCAGCAGTTACGAGTCGGGCACCGTGGACGTAAACTATGGCTACACCTTC.

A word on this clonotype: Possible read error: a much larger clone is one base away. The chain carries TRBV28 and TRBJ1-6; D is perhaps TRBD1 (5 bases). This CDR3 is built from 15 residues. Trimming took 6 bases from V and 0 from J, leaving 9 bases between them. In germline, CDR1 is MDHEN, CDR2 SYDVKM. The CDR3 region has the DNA TGTGCCAGCAGCTGGGGGAGCTCCTATAATTCACCCCTCCACTTT. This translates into CASSWGSSYNSPLHF.

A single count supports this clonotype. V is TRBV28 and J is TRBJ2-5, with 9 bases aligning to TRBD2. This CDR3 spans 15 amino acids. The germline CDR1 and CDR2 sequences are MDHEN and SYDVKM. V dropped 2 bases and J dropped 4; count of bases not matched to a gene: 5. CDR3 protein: CASSLDSGRRETQYF. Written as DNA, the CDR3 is TGTGCCAGCAGTTTAGATAGCGGGAGAAGAGAGACCCAGTACTTC. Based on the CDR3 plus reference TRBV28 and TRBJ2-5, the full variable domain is DVKVTQSSRYLVKRTGEKVFLECVQDMDHENMFWYRQDPGLGLRLIYFSYDVKMKEKGDIPEGYSVSREKKERFSLILESASTNQTSMYLCASSLDSGRRETQYFGPGTRLLVL.

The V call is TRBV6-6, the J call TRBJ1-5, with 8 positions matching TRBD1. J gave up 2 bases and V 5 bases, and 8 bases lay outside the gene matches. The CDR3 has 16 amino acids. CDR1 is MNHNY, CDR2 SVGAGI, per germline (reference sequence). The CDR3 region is CASSLGQAGRNQPQHF. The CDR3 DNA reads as TGTGCCAGCAGTCTGGGACAGGCGGGACGCAATCAGCCCCAGCATTTT.

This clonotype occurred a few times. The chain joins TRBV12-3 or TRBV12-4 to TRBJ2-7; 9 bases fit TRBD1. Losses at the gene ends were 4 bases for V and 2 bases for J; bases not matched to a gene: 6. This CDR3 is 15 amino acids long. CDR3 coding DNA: TGTGCCAGCAGTTCTACCGGGACAGGGACCTACGAGCAGTACTTC. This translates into CASSSTGTGTYEQYF.

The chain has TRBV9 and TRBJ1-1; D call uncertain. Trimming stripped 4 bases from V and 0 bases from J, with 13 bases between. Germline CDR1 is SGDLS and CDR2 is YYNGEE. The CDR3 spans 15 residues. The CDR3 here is CASSTNEGMNTEAFF. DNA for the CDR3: TGTGCCAGCAGCACAAACGAGGGAATGAACACTGAAGCTTTCTTT.

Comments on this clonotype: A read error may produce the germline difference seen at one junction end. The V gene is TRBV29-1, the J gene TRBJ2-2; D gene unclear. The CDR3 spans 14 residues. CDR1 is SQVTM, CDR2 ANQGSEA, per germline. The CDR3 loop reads CSVVFMANTAELFF. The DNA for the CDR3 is TGCAGCGTTGTTTTTATGGCGAACACCGCGGAGCTGTTTTTT.

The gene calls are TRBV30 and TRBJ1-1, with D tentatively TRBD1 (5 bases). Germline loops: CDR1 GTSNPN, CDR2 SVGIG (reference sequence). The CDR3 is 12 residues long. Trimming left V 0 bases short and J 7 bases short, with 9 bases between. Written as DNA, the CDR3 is TGTGCCTGGAGTGTACGGGGGTTTGAAGCTTTCTTT. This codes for CAWSVRGFEAFF.

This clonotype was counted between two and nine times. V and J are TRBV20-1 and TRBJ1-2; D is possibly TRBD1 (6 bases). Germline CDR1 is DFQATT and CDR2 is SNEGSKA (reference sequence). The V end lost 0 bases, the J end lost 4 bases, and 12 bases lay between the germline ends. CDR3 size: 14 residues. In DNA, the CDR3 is TGCAGTGCTAGAGACCAGGGGCGCATCTATGGCTACACCTTC. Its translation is CSARDQGRIYGYTF.